Below, 5 T cell receptor beta chains from the same sample are listed, as sequenced in a study of T-cell reconstitution after alpha-beta-depleted transplantation in children. Unique molecular identifiers were used in preparing the TCRbeta library. A single record per CDR3 protein comes from TCRdb applying MiXCR to the PCR reads. The data contain approximately 350,000 distinct CDR3 sequences, 13% of them singletons. The source material was PBMCs, sampled from the stem cell graft. Receptors originate from a human donor who donated a stem cell graft to a child with Fanconi anemia.

In its sample, this clonotype was seen a few times. This chain uses TRBV2 with TRBJ2-5; D may be TRBD1 (6 bases). The CDR3 covers 15 residues. The V and J ends lost 5 bases and 2 bases respectively, with 15 bases between them. The germline V gene encodes CDR1 SNHLY and CDR2 FYNNEI. The CDR3 loop reads CASSFTQGTQETQYF. The CDR3 DNA reads TGTGCCAGCAGTTTTACTCAGGGGACACAAGAGACCCAGTACTTC.

CDR3 coding DNA: TGTGCCAGCAGCGTGACCTCCGGGAAGGCTTACACAGATACGCAGTATTTT. Translated, it gives CASSVTSGKAYTDTQYF. The genes are TRBV9 and TRBJ2-3; tentative D call: TRBD2 (5 bases). The germline gives CDR1 SGDLS, CDR2 YYNGEE. The CDR3 loop spans 17 amino acids. V was trimmed by 2 bases and J by 2 bases, leaving 18 bases between them.

This clonotype was seen at least ten times. The chain links TRBV21-1 to TRBJ1-2. TRBV21-1 counts as a pseudogene. The CDR3 consists of 12 residues. CDR3 loop: CARPSIVYGYTF. DNA for the CDR3: TGTGCCAGGCCTTCTATAGTGTATGGCTACACCTTC.

There are many counts of this clonotype. The chain combines TRBV12-3 or TRBV12-4 with TRBJ1-1; D is unresolved. The CDR3 is 11 residues long. Trimming pared 6 bases from V and 6 bases from J, leaving 8 bases between. The CDR3 reads CASSRFSEAFF. CDR3 bases: TGTGCCAGCAGCAGGTTTTCTGAAGCTTTCTTT.

This clonotype appeared a few times. CDR3 sequence: CSARRQDTLNTEAFF. In DNA, the CDR3 is TGCAGTGCCCGCCGCCAGGACACGCTGAACACTGAAGCTTTCTTT. The chain carries TRBV20-1 and TRBJ1-1; perhaps TRBD1 as D (5 bases). The CDR3 sequence is 15 residues long. CDR1 and CDR2 (germline): DFQATT, SNEGSKA (reference sequence). Deletions cut 6 bases from V and 0 bases from J, with 17 bases between.